The 32 T cell receptor beta chains below all came from one sample that was sequenced in a study of cytomegalovirus exposure and HLA in healthy donors. Amplification used 60 Vbeta primers and 13 Jbeta primers. TCRdb's table, derived via immunoSEQ multiplex PCR, lists solely in-frame clones and lacks some. The table records 95,000 or so clones, 81% of them present only once. The sequencing sample was made of PBMCs. The receptors shown here come from a woman aged 70-85 years in good health and CMV-seropositive.

A single count supports this clone. J is TRBJ2-7 and V is TRBV19; TRBD2 might be the D (6 bases). This CDR3 region has 15 residues. Trimming took off 6 bases at V and 2 bases at J, with 17 bases between the two ends. CDR1 is LNHDA, CDR2 SQIVND, per germline (reference sequence). DNA for the CDR3: TGTGCCAGTAGCACCCAGACCGGGAGCCCCTACGAGCAGTACTTC. Protein sequence: CASSTQTGSPYEQYF.

This clone came up a few times. The chain uses TRBV7-3 and TRBJ2-2; a possible D gene is TRBD2 (7 bases). V dropped 5 bases and J dropped 1 base, with 20 bases sitting between them. The CDR3 extends over 18 amino acids. The germline V gene has CDR1 SGHTA and CDR2 FQGTGA. The CDR3 nucleotides read TGTGCCAGCAGCCCTAGGGGGGGGGCCCTAATGAACACCGGGGAGCTGTTTTTT. Its protein is CASSPRGGALMNTGELFF.

The chain uses TRBV5-1 and TRBJ2-7; 7 bases fit TRBD2. This CDR3 has 15 amino acids. Unmatched junction bases numbered 5, after V lost 0 bases and J lost 2 bases. Germline V gene sequence: CDR1 SGHRS, CDR2 YFSETQ. The CDR3 spells CASSLVIAGAYEQYF. The CDR3 nucleotides are TGCGCCAGCAGCTTGGTTATTGCGGGGGCCTACGAGCAGTACTTC.

V and J are TRBV28 and TRBJ2-2; 7 nucleotides agree with TRBD1. Losses at the gene ends were 8 bases for V and 3 bases for J; bases not matched to a gene: 9. CDR3 length: 15 residues. Germline-derived CDR1 and CDR2 are MDHEN and SYDVKM. CDR3 sequence (DNA): TGTGCCAGCCAAAACCGGGGACAGCACACCGGGGAGCTGTTTTTT. It codes for CASQNRGQHTGELFF.

V is TRBV7-9 and J is TRBJ1-1; D possibly corresponds to TRBD1 (6 bases). The ends were cut back, 5 bases at V and 3 bases at J, with 13 bases in the middle. From germline, CDR1 is SEHNR and CDR2 FQNEAQ (reference sequence). CDR3 length: 14 amino acids. Here the CDR3 DNA reads TGTGCCAGCAGCCGCCGGACAGTTGACACTGAAGCTTTCTTT. Translated, it gives CASSRRTVDTEAFF.

This clone was observed a few times. V gene TRBV6-5 combines with J gene TRBJ1-1; tentatively, D is TRBD1 (6 bases). Germline V gives CDR1 MNHEY, CDR2 SVGAGI. V was shortened by 5 bases and J by 8 bases, with 15 bases between the two germline ends. The CDR3 is 13 amino acids. CDR3: CASSNKVRGEAFF. The DNA for the CDR3 is TGTGCCAGCAGTAACAAGGTTAGGGGGGAAGCTTTCTTT.

A remark on this clone: Different DNA sequences within this sample yield the same CDR3. The chain carries TRBV28 and TRBJ1-1, with TRBD1 as a possible D gene (5 bases). Germline lookup yields CDR1 MDHEN and CDR2 SYDVKM. This CDR3 contains 16 residues. The V end lost 5 bases, the J end lost 5 bases, and 21 bases lay between the germline ends. The CDR3: CASSPTSSGGTTEAFF. The CDR3 DNA follows: TGTGCCAGCAGTCCAACTTCATCGGGGGGGACGACTGAAGCTTTCTTT.

The chain couples TRBV15 to TRBJ1-2, with 11 nucleotides matching TRBD1. The CDR3 extends over 16 amino acids. The V and J ends lost 1 base and 3 bases, in that order; junction bases with no gene match: 4. Germline-derived CDR1 and CDR2 are LNHNV and YYDKDF (reference sequence). CDR3 DNA sequence: TGTGCCACCAGCAGAGGGACAGGGGGCATAGACTATGGCTACACCTTC. Translation: CATSRGTGGIDYGYTF. The full variable domain, in which reference TRBV15 and TRBJ1-2 provide the parts outside the CDR3, is DAMVIQNPRYQVTQFGKPVTLSCSQTLNHNVMYWYQQKSSQAPKLLFHYYDKDFNNEADTPDNFQSRRPNTSFCFLDIRSPGLGDTAMYLCATSRGTGGIDYGYTFGSGTRLTVV.

This sequence joins TRBV19 and TRBJ1-5; weak D call: TRBD1 (5 bases). Germline V CDR1 and CDR2: LNHDA, SQIVND (reference sequence). Trimming removed 0 bases at V and 2 bases at J, with 5 bases between. The CDR3 loop spans 14 amino acids. The CDR3 protein is CASSIDRGNQPQHF. In DNA, the CDR3 is TGTGCCAGTAGTATAGACAGGGGCAATCAGCCCCAGCATTTT.

This rearrangement joins TRBV23-1 to TRBJ2-5, with a weak D call TRBD1 (7 bases). Matching the DNA end better, TRBJ2-7 makes the J call doubtful. TRBV23-1 is labeled an ORF, and its function is uncertain. The CDR3 runs 15 residues. The CDR3 sequence: CASSQSAGQNYEQYF. The CDR3 DNA is TGCGCCAGCAGTCAATCTGCGGGACAGAACTACGAGCAGTACTTC.

The rearrangement joins TRBV9 to TRBJ1-3; D may be TRBD1 (5 bases). Germline lookup yields CDR1 SGDLS and CDR2 YYNGEE. The germline V and J ends were trimmed by 3 bases and 0 bases, with 10 bases remaining between them. This CDR3 spans 15 amino acids. CDR3 bases: TGTGCCAGCAGCGAACAGGTTATCTCTGGAAACACCATATATTTT. The encoded protein is CASSEQVISGNTIYF. The variable domain in full, with the rest retrieved from reference TRBV9 and TRBJ1-3, is DSGVTQTPKHLITATGQRVTLRCSPRSGDLSVYWYQQSLDQGLQFLIQYYNGEERAKGNILERFSAQQFPDLHSELNLSSLELGDSALYFCASSEQVISGNTIYFGEGSWLTVV.

V usage is TRBV19 and J usage is TRBJ1-2; 7 bases fit TRBD1. The CDR3 has 15 amino acids. The germline V gene has CDR1 LNHDA and CDR2 SQIVND (reference sequence). V shed 1 base, J shed 4 bases, and the junction held 6 bases outside the gene matches. The CDR3 loop is CASSIAGQVLYGYTF. CDR3 DNA sequence: TGTGCCAGTAGTATAGCCGGACAGGTCCTCTATGGCTACACCTTC.

The gene calls are TRBV7-9 and TRBJ1-3, with 7 nucleotides matching TRBD1. The V gene end was trimmed by 4 bases and the J gene end by 0 bases; junction bases not matched to a gene: 3. Germline loops: CDR1 SEHNR, CDR2 FQNEAQ (reference sequence). This CDR3 contains 15 residues. As DNA, the CDR3 is TGTGCCAGCAGCTGGCAGGGGGGCTCTGGAAACACCATATATTTT. This codes for CASSWQGGSGNTIYF.

This clone was seen more than once but under ten times. The chain carries TRBV27 and TRBJ2-7; TRBD1 matches 12 bases. The trim removed 5 bases at V and 2 bases at J, leaving 4 bases unmatched. Germline-derived CDR1 and CDR2 are MNHEY and SMNVEV (reference sequence). The CDR3 has 15 residues. CDR3 protein: CASSAGQGAAYEQYF. CDR3 coding DNA: TGTGCCAGCAGTGCGGGACAGGGGGCGGCCTACGAGCAGTACTTC.

This chain connects TRBV20-1 to TRBJ1-2; D not resolved. The V and J ends lost 3 bases and 8 bases respectively, with 7 bases between them. Looked up from germline, CDR1 is DFQATT and CDR2 is SNEGSKA (reference sequence). This CDR3 spans 10 amino acids. The CDR3 protein is CSASVRGYTF. The CDR3 DNA is TGCAGTGCTAGCGTCAGAGGCTACACCTTC.

This clone was picked up a small number of times. V is TRBV7-2 and J is TRBJ1-1; the D is unclear. The CDR3 is made up of 14 amino acids. Germline V gene lookup returns CDR1 SGHTA and CDR2 FQGNSA. V gave up 2 bases and J gave up 5 bases, with 12 bases separating them. CDR3: CASSLNPRGTEAFF. The CDR3 DNA follows: TGTGCCAGCAGCTTAAACCCTAGAGGGACTGAAGCTTTCTTT.

The V and J genes are TRBV5-4 and TRBJ2-1, with 9 bases identical to TRBD1. J was trimmed by 7 bases and V by 4 bases; bases with no gene match: 9. This CDR3 comprises 15 residues. The germline V gene encodes CDR1 SGHNT and CDR2 YYREEE (reference sequence). This chain's CDR3 is CASSRTTGGKNEQFF. For the CDR3, the DNA is TGTGCCAGCAGCCGAACGACAGGGGGGAAGAATGAGCAGTTCTTC.

The CDR3, as DNA: TGCGCCAGCAGGACGACAGGGGAAGTGAACACTGAAGCTTTCTTT. This translates into CASRTTGEVNTEAFF. This sequence joins TRBV5-1 and TRBJ1-1, with TRBD1 identical over 8 bases. The CDR3 is made up of 15 amino acids. The V segment lost 5 bases and the J segment 0 bases; nucleotides outside the gene matches: 6. CDR1 is SGHRS and CDR2 is YFSETQ in the germline V gene.

The chain couples TRBV15 to TRBJ1-2; 8 nucleotides align to TRBD1. The trim removed 5 bases at V and 3 bases at J, leaving 8 bases unmatched. Germline V CDR1 and CDR2: LNHNV, YYDKDF (reference sequence). This CDR3 spans 15 amino acids. The CDR3 DNA follows: TGTGCCACCAGCGCGGGCAGGGGGCATGACTATGGCTACACCTTC. It yields the protein CATSAGRGHDYGYTF.

V and J are TRBV5-4 and TRBJ1-2; 7 bases align to TRBD1. V lost 9 bases to trimming and J lost 1 base; unmatched junction nucleotides: 6. The CDR3 totals 13 residues. The germline gives CDR1 SGHNT, CDR2 YYREEE (reference sequence). CDR3 DNA sequence: TGTGCCATCTCATACAGGGGTAACTATGGCTACACCTTC. As protein: CAISYRGNYGYTF.

This clone came up a few times. The chain recombines TRBV6-6 with TRBJ1-1, with D perhaps matching TRBD1 (5 bases). The CDR3 covers 16 residues. V lost 2 bases and J 2 bases, leaving 15 bases between the germline ends. Germline CDR1 MNHNY, CDR2 SVGAGI (reference sequence). The CDR3 spells CASSYASGLGNTEAFF. CDR3 bases: TGTGCCAGCAGTTACGCATCGGGACTCGGAAACACTGAAGCTTTCTTT.

This sequence joins TRBV6-1 and TRBJ1-3; D perhaps matches TRBD1 (6 bases). Germline loops: CDR1 MNHNS, CDR2 SASEGT. V was trimmed by 4 bases and J by 3 bases, leaving 16 bases between them. CDR3 length: 16 amino acids. The CDR3 DNA is TGTGCCAGCAGTGCCAGGGAAGGGGGTTATGGAAACACCATATATTTT. This codes for CASSAREGGYGNTIYF.

This chain links TRBV5-4 with TRBJ2-3, with 10 bases matching TRBD1. J gave up 2 bases and V 2 bases, and 5 bases lay outside the gene matches. The CDR3 is made up of 16 amino acids. Germline V lookup: CDR1 SGHNT, CDR2 YYREEE (reference sequence). The CDR3 nucleotides read TGTGCCAGCAGCTTACCGGGACAGGGGTTCACAGATACGCAGTATTTT. Its protein is CASSLPGQGFTDTQYF.

This clone has only one observation. This chain connects TRBV7-3 to TRBJ1-6; 9 nucleotides line up with TRBD1. This CDR3 contains 16 residues. CDR1 SGHTA and CDR2 FQGTGA come from the germline V gene. Trimming at V came to 5 bases and at J to 4 bases, leaving 6 bases not matched to a gene. CDR3 loop: CASSEQGAEYNSPLHF. The CDR3 DNA reads as TGTGCCAGCAGCGAACAGGGGGCGGAGTATAATTCACCCCTCCACTTT.

This clone was seen a few times. The rearrangement joins TRBV2 to TRBJ1-1; D not resolved. V was trimmed by 7 bases and J by 5 bases, leaving 11 bases between them. The CDR3 is made up of 12 amino acids. Germline assignment: CDR1 SNHLY and CDR2 FYNNEI. The CDR3 here is CASTGEATEAFF. DNA for the CDR3: TGTGCCAGCACCGGGGAAGCTACTGAAGCTTTCTTT.

This clone occurred once. The rearrangement joins TRBV7-8 to TRBJ1-5; D unresolved. The V and J ends lost 5 bases and 1 base respectively, with 15 bases between them. Germline assignment: CDR1 SGHVS and CDR2 FQNEAQ. The CDR3 is 16 residues long. CDR3 amino acids: CASSLDRGASNQPQHF. The CDR3, as DNA: TGTGCCAGCAGCCTCGATCGTGGAGCGAGCAATCAGCCCCAGCATTTT. The full variable domain, with the rest looked up from reference TRBV7-8 and TRBJ1-5, is GAGVSQSPRYKVAKRGQDVALRCDPISGHVSLFWYQQALGQGPEFLTYFQNEAQLDKSGLPSDRFFAERPEGSVSTLKIQRTQQEDSAVYLCASSLDRGASNQPQHFGDGTRLSIL.

This clone appeared once. The J gene is TRBJ1-1, the V gene TRBV9; D remains ambiguous. The V gene's germline CDR1 is SGDLS and CDR2 YYNGEE. The CDR3 contains 16 residues. The V end was cut by 4 bases, the J end by 0 bases, with 16 bases between. The CDR3 DNA sequence: TGTGCCAGCAGCCCCCAGAGGGAGATCATGAACACTGAAGCTTTCTTT. This encodes CASSPQREIMNTEAFF.

The J gene is TRBJ2-7, the V gene TRBV30; 7 bases line up with TRBD2. Unmatched junction bases numbered 16, after V lost 5 bases and J lost 3 bases. The CDR3 runs to 16 residues. Germline CDR1 reads GTSNPN; CDR2 reads SVGIG (reference sequence). The CDR3 region is CAWGGEDSGVLYEQYF. CDR3 DNA: TGTGCCTGGGGGGGAGAAGACAGCGGGGTTCTCTACGAGCAGTACTTC.

The chain carries TRBV30 and TRBJ1-2; D may be TRBD1 (5 bases). V lost 2 bases and J lost 4, with 8 bases in between. This CDR3 is 12 amino acids long. The germline CDR1 and CDR2 sequences are GTSNPN and SVGIG (reference sequence). The DNA of the CDR3 is TGTGCCTGGAGTAACAGGATCTATGGCTACACCTTC. The encoded protein is CAWSNRIYGYTF.

This clone has only one observation. The V call is TRBV19, the J call TRBJ1-1, with 8 bases that match TRBD1. Per germline, CDR1 LNHDA and CDR2 SQIVND (reference sequence). Losses at the gene ends were 5 bases for V and 1 base for J; bases not matched to a gene: 6. This CDR3 region has 15 residues. CDR3 nucleotides: TGTGCCAGTAGTCGGGGGACAGGAACGAACACTGAAGCTTTCTTT. It translates to CASSRGTGTNTEAFF. Using reference TRBV19 and TRBJ1-1 for the parts outside the CDR3, the full variable domain is DGGITQSPKYLFRKEGQNVTLSCEQNLNHDAMYWYRQDPGQGLRLIYYSQIVNDFQKGDIAEGYSVSREKKESFPLTVTSAQKNPTAFYLCASSRGTGTNTEAFFGQGTRLTVV.

The rearrangement joins TRBV10-3 to TRBJ1-1, with TRBD1 as a possible D gene (6 bases). Germline V gene lookup returns CDR1 ENHRY and CDR2 SYGVKD. V lost 3 bases, J lost 1 base, and 12 bases lay in between. The CDR3 consists of 15 residues. CDR3 bases: TGTGCCATCAGTGATTACGGGGGGGCGAACACTGAAGCTTTCTTT. Protein product: CAISDYGGANTEAFF.

V gene TRBV28 combines with J gene TRBJ2-7, with TRBD2 as a possible D gene (5 bases). V lost 3 bases, J lost 4 bases, and 7 bases lay in between. The CDR3 sequence is 12 residues long. Germline values: CDR1 MDHEN, CDR2 SYDVKM. CDR3 residues: CASSLRGYEQYF. The CDR3, as DNA: TGTGCCAGCAGTTTGAGAGGGTACGAGCAGTACTTC.